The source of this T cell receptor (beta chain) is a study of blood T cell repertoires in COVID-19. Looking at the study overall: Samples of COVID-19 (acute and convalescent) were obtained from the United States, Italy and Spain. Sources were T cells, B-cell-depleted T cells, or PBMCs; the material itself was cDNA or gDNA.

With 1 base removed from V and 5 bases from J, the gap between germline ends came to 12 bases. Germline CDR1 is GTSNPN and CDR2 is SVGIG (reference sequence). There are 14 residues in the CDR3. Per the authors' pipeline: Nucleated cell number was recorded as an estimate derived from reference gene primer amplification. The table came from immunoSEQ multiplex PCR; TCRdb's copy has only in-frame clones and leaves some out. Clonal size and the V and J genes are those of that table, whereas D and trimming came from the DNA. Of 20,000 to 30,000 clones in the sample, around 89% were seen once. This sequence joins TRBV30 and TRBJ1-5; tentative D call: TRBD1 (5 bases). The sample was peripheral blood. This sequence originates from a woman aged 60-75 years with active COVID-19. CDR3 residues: CAWSASTVHQPQHF. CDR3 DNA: TGTGCCTGGAGTGCCTCGACAGTCCATCAGCCCCAGCATTTT.